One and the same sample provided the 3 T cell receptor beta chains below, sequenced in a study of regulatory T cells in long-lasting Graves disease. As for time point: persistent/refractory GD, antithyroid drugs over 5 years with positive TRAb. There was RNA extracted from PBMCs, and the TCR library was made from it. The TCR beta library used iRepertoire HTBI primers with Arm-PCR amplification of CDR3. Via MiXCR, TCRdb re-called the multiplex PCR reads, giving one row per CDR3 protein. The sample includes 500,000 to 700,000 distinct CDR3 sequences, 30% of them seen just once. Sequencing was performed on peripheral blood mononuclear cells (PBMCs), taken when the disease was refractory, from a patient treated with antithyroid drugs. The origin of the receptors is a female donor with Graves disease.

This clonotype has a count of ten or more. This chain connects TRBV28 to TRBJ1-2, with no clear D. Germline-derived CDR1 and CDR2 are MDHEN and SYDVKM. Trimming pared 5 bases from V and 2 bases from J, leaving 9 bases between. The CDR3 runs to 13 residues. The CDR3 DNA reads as TGTGCCAGCAGTATCGGGCTGAACTATGGCTACACCTTC. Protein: CASSIGLNYGYTF.

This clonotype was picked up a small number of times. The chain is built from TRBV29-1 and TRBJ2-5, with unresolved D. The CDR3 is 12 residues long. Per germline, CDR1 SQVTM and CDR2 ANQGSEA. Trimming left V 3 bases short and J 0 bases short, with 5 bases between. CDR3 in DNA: TGCAGCGTTGAGACGTACCAAGAGACCCAGTACTTC. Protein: CSVETYQETQYF.

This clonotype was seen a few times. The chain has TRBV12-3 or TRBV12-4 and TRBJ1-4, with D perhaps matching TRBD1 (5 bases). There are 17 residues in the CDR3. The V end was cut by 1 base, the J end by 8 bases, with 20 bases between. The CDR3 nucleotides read TGTGCCAGCAGTTTAGGACTCCGGGGGAGGCTAGGGGAAAAACTGTTTTTT. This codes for CASSLGLRGRLGEKLFF.